This TCR beta chain was sequenced during a study of PD-1 blockade in classical Hodgkin lymphoma. CDR3 size: 14 residues. The germline CDR1 and CDR2 sequences are SGHNT and YYREEE (reference sequence). V lost 2 bases, J lost 5 bases, and 13 bases lay in between. Produced via immunoSEQ multiplex PCR; TCRdb's table is partial and in-frame only. Of around 26,000 clones in the sample, about 80% were seen once. Patients all relapsed after autologous stem cell transplantation, and there was variation in brentuximab vedotin exposure. Study-wide results and caveats: For complete responders, baseline diversity was comparable to that of newly diagnosed patients. According to reports, newly diagnosed patients had lower baseline TCR diversity than healthy donors, and relapsed/refractory patients had lower baseline TCR diversity still. Excluded were patients who started nivolumab under 1 year after ASCT, a group that had lower diversity. At C4D1, TCR diversity had climbed significantly for CD4+ cells, though not for CD8+ cells.

Concerning this clone itself: Antigen: not known.

This TCR derives from a human donor with classical Hodgkin lymphoma. The sequences come from peripheral blood mononuclear cells (PBMCs), collected before the second cycle of nivolumab. The V gene is TRBV5-4, the J gene TRBJ2-5; possibly TRBD2 for D (6 bases). CDR3 in DNA: TGTGCCAGCAGCTTTACCGGGAGTGGGGAGACCCAGTACTTC. It yields the protein CASSFTGSGETQYF.